These 8 T cell receptor beta chains were sequenced from one sample in a study of blood T cell repertoires in COVID-19. Method: immunoSEQ multiplex PCR; TCRdb's copy keeps in-frame clones and lacks some. The sample lists about 300,000 clones, around nine tenths occurring once. Material: peripheral blood. The receptors stem from a man in his sixties or seventies with acute or convalescent COVID-19.

The J gene is TRBJ1-4, the V gene TRBV6-2 or TRBV6-3; D is unclear. Trimming left V 4 bases short and J 0 bases short, with 15 bases between. The germline V gene encodes CDR1 MNHEY and CDR2 SVGEGT. This CDR3 region has 17 residues. The CDR3 region has the DNA TGTGCCAGCAGTTGGCCCTCAGGATACGCAACTAATGAAAAACTGTTTTTT. Its protein is CASSWPSGYATNEKLFF.

The V call is TRBV11-2, the J call TRBJ2-7, with D tentatively TRBD2 (6 bases). V was cut by 6 bases and J by 0 bases, with 12 bases left in between. Germline lookup yields CDR1 SGHAT and CDR2 FQNNGV. The CDR3 has 14 amino acids. CDR3 region: CASSQEGRSYEQYF. The CDR3 bases are TGTGCCAGCAGTCAGGAGGGCCGCTCCTACGAGCAGTACTTC. Together with reference TRBV11-2 and TRBJ2-7, the CDR3 gives the full variable domain: EAGVAQSPRYKIIEKRQSVAFWCNPISGHATLYWYQQILGQGPKLLIQFQNNGVVDDSQLPKDRFSAERLKGVDSTLKIQPAKLEDSAVYLCASSQEGRSYEQYFGPGTRLTVT.

The chain combines TRBV18 with TRBJ1-3; D is possibly TRBD1 (5 bases). The V end was cut by 6 bases, the J end by 2 bases, with 11 bases between. Germline CDR1 and CDR2: KGHSH and LQKENI. The CDR3 has 14 amino acids. The CDR3 spells CASSIGGAGNTIYF. CDR3 bases: TGTGCCAGCTCCATTGGAGGGGCTGGAAACACCATATATTTT.

In nucleotides, the CDR3 is TGCGCCAGCAGAGTGGGACAGGGGAAGAATGAGCAGTTCTTC. Translated, it gives CASRVGQGKNEQFF. This rearrangement joins TRBV5-1 to TRBJ2-1; TRBD1 matches at 10 bases. The CDR3 is made up of 14 amino acids. Germline loops: CDR1 SGHRS, CDR2 YFSETQ. V trimming: 5 bases; J trimming: 7 bases; junction bases outside the gene matches: 6.

V and J are TRBV4-3 and TRBJ2-3; 8 bases match TRBD2. The germline V gene encodes CDR1 LGHNA and CDR2 YSLEER. V was pared by 1 base and J by 6 bases, with 6 bases of the junction left unmatched. This CDR3 region has 15 residues. The CDR3 DNA sequence: TGCGCCAGCAGCCAAGTACGACGGGAGGGGGATACGCAGTATTTT. Its translation is CASSQVRREGDTQYF.

The V gene is TRBV28, the J gene TRBJ2-2; perhaps TRBD2 as D (5 bases). The germline V and J ends were trimmed by 9 bases and 0 bases, with 8 bases remaining between them. CDR3 length: 13 residues. The germline V gene encodes CDR1 MDHEN and CDR2 SYDVKM. The CDR3: CASVDSNTGELFF. CDR3 DNA sequence: TGTGCCAGTGTGGACTCGAACACCGGGGAGCTGTTTTTT.

This chain connects TRBV7-9 to TRBJ1-6, with D possibly matching TRBD1 (6 bases). Germline CDR1 SEHNR, CDR2 FQNEAQ (reference sequence). CDR3 length: 14 residues. Trimming took off 5 bases at V and 8 bases at J, with 13 bases between the two ends. This chain's CDR3 is CASSAQGPDSPLHF. Here the CDR3 DNA reads TGTGCCAGCAGCGCTCAGGGGCCGGATTCACCCCTCCACTTT.

J is TRBJ2-7 and V is TRBV7-2, with 11 bases identical to TRBD2. CDR1 is SGHTA, CDR2 FQGNSA, per germline. V was pared by 5 bases and J by 5 bases, with 8 bases of the junction left unmatched. This CDR3 contains 15 residues. CDR3 in amino acids: CASSVSGGAFHEQYF. In nucleotides, the CDR3 is TGTGCCAGCAGCGTTAGCGGGGGGGCCTTCCACGAGCAGTACTTC. The whole variable domain, remainder taken from reference TRBV7-2 and TRBJ2-7, is GAGVSQSPSNKVTEKGKDVELRCDPISGHTALYWYRQSLGQGLEFLIYFQGNSAPDKSGLPSDRFSAERTGGSVSTLTIQRTQQEDSAVYLCASSVSGGAFHEQYFGPGTRLTVT.